This TCR beta chain was recorded in a study of regulatory T cells in long-lasting Graves disease. Only a few counts were recorded for this clonotype. The CDR3 is 15 amino acids. V gave up 3 bases and J gave up 4 bases, with 13 bases separating them. Libraries of TCR beta came from iRepertoire HTBI primers plus Arm-PCR of CDR3 regions. Each CDR3 protein is one row after TCRdb ran MiXCR on the multiplex PCR reads. The sample includes around 430,000 distinct CDR3 sequences, about 20% seen only once; the top ten take 13%. Time point reported: persistent/refractory GD, antithyroid drugs over 5 years with positive TRAb. TCR sequences were obtained from RNA taken from PBMCs. Diagnosis followed American Thyroid Association guidelines for Graves' disease.

This clonotype originated in a female donor with Graves disease. This specimen consisted of peripheral blood mononuclear cells (PBMCs), obtained when the disease was refractory, from a patient treated with antithyroid drugs. The chain couples TRBV12-3 or TRBV12-4 to TRBJ1-3, with D uncertain. The CDR3 DNA follows: TGTGCCAGCAGTTTTTTATCCGGCCCCGGAAACACCATATATTTT. Residues: CASSFLSGPGNTIYF.